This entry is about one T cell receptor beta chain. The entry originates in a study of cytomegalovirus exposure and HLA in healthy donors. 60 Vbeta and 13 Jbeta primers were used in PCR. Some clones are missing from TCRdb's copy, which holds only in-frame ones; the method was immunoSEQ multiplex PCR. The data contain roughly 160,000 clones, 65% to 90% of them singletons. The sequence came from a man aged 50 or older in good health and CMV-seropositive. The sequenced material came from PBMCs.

CDR3: CASSQDLRLAPSYEQYF. CDR3 bases: TGCGCCAGCAGCCAAGATTTACGGCTAGCGCCATCCTACGAGCAGTACTTC. The rearrangement joins TRBV4-3 to TRBJ2-7; D may be TRBD2 (6 bases). Germline V gives CDR1 LGHNA, CDR2 YSLEER. This CDR3 comprises 17 residues. Trimming took 0 bases from V and 1 from J, leaving 16 bases between them.